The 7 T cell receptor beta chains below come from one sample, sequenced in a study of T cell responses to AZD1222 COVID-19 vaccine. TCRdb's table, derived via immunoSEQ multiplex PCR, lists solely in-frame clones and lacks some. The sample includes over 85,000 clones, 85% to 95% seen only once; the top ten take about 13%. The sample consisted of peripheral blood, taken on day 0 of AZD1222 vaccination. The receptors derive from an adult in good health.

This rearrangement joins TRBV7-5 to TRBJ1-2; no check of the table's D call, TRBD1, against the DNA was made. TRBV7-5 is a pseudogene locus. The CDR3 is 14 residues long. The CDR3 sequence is CARSGMTVHYGYTF. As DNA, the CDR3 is TGTGCCAGAAGCGGAATGACAGTGCACTATGGCTACACCTTC.

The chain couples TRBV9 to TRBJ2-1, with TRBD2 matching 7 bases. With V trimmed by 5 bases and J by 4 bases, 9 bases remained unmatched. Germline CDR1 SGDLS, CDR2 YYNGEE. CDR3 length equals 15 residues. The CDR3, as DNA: TGTGCCAGCAGTATTGAGTGGGGGGGATACAATGAGCAGTTCTTC. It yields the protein CASSIEWGGYNEQFF.

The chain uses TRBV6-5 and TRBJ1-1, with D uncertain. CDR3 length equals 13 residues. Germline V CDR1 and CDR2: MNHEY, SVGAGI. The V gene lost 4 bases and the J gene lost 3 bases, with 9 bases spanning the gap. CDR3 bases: TGTGCCAGCAGTTCACGACGGTACACTGAAGCTTTCTTT. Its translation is CASSSRRYTEAFF.

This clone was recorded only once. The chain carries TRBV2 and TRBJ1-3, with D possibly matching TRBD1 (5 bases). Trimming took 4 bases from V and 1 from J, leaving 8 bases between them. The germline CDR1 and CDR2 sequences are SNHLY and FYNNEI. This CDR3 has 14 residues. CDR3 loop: CASSGGTSGNTIYF. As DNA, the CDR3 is TGTGCCAGCAGTGGTGGGACTTCTGGAAACACCATATATTTT.

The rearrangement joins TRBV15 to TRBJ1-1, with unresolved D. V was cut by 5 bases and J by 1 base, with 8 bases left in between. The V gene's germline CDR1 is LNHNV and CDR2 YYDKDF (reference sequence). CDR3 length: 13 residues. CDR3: CATSGQSNTEAFF. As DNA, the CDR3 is TGTGCCACCAGCGGTCAGTCGAACACTGAAGCTTTCTTT.

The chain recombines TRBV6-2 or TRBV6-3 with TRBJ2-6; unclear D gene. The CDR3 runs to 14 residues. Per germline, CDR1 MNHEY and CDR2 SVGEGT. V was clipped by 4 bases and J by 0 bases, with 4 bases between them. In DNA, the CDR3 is TGTGCCAGCAGTTTAATCTCTGGGGCCAACGTCCTGACTTTC. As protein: CASSLISGANVLTF.

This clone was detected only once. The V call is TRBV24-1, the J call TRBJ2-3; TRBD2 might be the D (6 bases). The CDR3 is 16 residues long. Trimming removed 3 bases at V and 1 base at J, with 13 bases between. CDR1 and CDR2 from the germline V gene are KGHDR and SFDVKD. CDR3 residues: CATSDNSGPGTDTQYF. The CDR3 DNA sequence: TGTGCCACCAGTGATAACAGCGGGCCAGGCACAGATACGCAGTATTTT.